This TCR beta chain was sequenced during a study of radiotherapy plus CTLA-4 blockade in lung cancer. Comment on this clone: The antigen remains unidentified.

Produced via immunoSEQ multiplex PCR; TCRdb's table is partial and in-frame only. The sample consists of 9,500 to 15,000 clones, about 80% of them appearing once. Trimming took off 4 bases at V and 2 bases at J, with 11 bases between the two ends. This CDR3 comprises 14 residues. The germline V gene encodes CDR1 LGHNA and CDR2 YNFKEQ. Study results and limitations: Strongest reported response predictors: early blood clone changes and post-radiation interferon-beta.

This chain connects TRBV4-2 to TRBJ2-5, with D possibly TRBD1 on 6 matching bases. Specimen: peripheral blood, collected from a patient treated with radiotherapy plus ipilimumab. This sequence originates from a human donor with non-small cell lung cancer that progressed on radiotherapy plus ipilimumab. CDR3 coding DNA: TGTGCCAGCAGCCTCGGACAGCAGCAAGAGACCCAGTACTTC. This encodes CASSLGQQQETQYF.